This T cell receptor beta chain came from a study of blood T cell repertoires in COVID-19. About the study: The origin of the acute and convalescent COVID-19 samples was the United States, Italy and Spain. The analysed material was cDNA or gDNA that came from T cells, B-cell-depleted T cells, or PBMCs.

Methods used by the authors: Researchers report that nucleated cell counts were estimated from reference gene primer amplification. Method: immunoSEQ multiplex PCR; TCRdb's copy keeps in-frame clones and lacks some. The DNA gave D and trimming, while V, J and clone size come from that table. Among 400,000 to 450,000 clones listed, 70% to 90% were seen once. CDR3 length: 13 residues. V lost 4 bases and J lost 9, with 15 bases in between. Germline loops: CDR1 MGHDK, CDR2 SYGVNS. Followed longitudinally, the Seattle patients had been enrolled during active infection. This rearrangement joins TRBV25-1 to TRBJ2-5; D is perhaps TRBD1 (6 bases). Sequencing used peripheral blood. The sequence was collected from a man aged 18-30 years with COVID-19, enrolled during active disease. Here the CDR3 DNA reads TGTGCCAGCAGTGTTGACAGGCCCATGGCCCAGTACTTC. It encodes CASSVDRPMAQYF.